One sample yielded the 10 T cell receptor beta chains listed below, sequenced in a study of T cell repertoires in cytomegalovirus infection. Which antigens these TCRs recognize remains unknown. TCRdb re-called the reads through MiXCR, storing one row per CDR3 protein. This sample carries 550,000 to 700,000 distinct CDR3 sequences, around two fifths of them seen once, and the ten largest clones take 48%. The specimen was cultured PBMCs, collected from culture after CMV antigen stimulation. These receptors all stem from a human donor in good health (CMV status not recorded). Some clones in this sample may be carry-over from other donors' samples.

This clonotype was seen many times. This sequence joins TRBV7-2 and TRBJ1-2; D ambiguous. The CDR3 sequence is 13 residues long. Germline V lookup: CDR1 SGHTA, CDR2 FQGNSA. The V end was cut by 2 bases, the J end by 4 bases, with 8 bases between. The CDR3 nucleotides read TGTGCCAGCAGCTTATCCGGAGGCTATGGCTACACCTTC. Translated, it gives CASSLSGGYGYTF.

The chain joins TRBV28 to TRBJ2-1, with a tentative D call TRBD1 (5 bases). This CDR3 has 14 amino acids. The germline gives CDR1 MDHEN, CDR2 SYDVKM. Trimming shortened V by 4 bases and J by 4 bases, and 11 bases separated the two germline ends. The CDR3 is CASSSTQVYNEQFF. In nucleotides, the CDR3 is TGTGCCAGCAGTTCAACACAGGTATACAATGAGCAGTTCTTC.

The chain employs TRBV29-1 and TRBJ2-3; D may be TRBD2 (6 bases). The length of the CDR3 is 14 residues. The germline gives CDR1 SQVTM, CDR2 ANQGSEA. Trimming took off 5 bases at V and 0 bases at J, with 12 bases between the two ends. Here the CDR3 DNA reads TGCAGCGTTCGCCCGGGGGTGAGCACAGATACGCAGTATTTT. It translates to CSVRPGVSTDTQYF.

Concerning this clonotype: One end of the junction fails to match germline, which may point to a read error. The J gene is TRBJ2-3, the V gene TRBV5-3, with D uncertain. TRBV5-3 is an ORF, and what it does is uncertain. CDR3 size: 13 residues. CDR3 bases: TGTGCCAGCAGCTTTCCCGAGGAGGATACGCAGTATTTT. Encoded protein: CASSFPEEDTQYF.

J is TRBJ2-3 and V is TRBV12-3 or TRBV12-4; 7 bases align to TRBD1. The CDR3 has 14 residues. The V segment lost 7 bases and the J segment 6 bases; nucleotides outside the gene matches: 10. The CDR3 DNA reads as TGTGCCAGCACTACCAACAGGGGTTCCGATACGCAGTATTTT. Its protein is CASTTNRGSDTQYF.

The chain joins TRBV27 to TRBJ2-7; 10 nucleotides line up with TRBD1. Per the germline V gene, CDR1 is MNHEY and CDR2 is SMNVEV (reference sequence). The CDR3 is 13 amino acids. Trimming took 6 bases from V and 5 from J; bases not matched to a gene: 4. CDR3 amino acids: CASSGTGVHEQYF. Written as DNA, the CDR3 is TGTGCCAGCAGCGGGACAGGGGTCCACGAGCAGTACTTC.

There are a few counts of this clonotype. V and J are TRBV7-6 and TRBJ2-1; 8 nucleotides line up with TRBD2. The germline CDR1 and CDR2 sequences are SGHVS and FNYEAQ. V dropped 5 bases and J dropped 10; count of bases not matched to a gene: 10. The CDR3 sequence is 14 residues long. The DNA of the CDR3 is TGTGCCAGCAGCCCCCCCCGAGCGGGAGCAGAGCAGTTCTTC. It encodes CASSPPRAGAEQFF.

The CDR3 reads CSAPGGNEKLFF. For the CDR3, the DNA is TGCAGTGCCCCGGGGGGTAATGAAAAACTGTTTTTT. The J gene is TRBJ1-4, the V gene TRBV20-1; weak D call: TRBD1 (5 bases). V was trimmed by 6 bases and J by 4 bases, leaving 9 bases between them. The CDR3 sequence is 12 residues long. From germline, CDR1 is DFQATT and CDR2 SNEGSKA (reference sequence).

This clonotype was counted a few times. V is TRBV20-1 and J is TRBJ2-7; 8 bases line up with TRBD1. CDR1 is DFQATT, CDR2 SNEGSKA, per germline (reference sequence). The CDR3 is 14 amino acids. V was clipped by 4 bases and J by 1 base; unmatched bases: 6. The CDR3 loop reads CSATQQGGSYEQYF. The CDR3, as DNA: TGCAGTGCTACTCAACAGGGGGGATCCTACGAGCAGTACTTC.

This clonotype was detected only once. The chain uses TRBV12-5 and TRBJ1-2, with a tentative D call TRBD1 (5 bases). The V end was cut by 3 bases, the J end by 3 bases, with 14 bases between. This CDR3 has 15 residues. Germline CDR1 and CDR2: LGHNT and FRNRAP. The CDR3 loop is CASGLEGIGDYGYTF. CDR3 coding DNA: TGTGCTAGTGGTTTAGAGGGGATTGGGGACTATGGCTACACCTTC.